Described below is a single T cell receptor beta chain sequence and its context. TCRdb re-analysed the RACE reads in MiXCR, keeping a single row per CDR3 protein. Of 80,000 to 95,000 distinct CDR3 sequences detected, around 9.5% appear once; the ten largest clones hold around 4%. Time point of the sample: pre-sensitization, week 0. Treatment meaning: therapeutic diphenylcyclopropenone sensitization with weekly scalp DPC. The V end lost 1 base, the J end lost 4 bases, and 8 bases lay between the germline ends. This CDR3 region has 14 residues. This sample is part of a study of human T cells and chemical hapten exposure.

The source material was whole blood, sampled in connection with sensitization to the hapten diphenylcyclopropenone (DPC). The receptor comes from a woman between 35 and 50 years old with alopecia areata. Some clones in this sample may be carry-over from other donors' samples. This sequence joins TRBV12-3 or TRBV12-4 and TRBJ1-3; D uncertain. This CDR3 is CASSLGVAGNTIYF. The DNA of the CDR3 is TGTGCCAGCAGTTTAGGGGTGGCAGGAAACACCATATATTTT.